Presented here are 8 T cell receptor beta chains from one specimen sequenced in a study of T-cell reconstitution after alpha-beta-depleted transplantation in children. The TCRbeta library was prepared with unique molecular identifiers. From the PCR reads, TCRdb called clonotypes with MiXCR, one entry per CDR3 protein. In the table there are 95,000 to 120,000 distinct CDR3 sequences, approximately 6.4% of which are singletons. The specimen was PBMCs, mostly from graft donor cells, collected 360 days after TCRalphabeta/CD19-depleted stem cell transplant. The receptors originated from a male patient under 10 years old who had a stem cell transplant for acute lymphoblastic leukemia, so the T cells may come from the graft donor.

This clonotype was detected many times. This chain connects TRBV21-1 to TRBJ1-2; the table names TRBD1, a call not compared with the DNA. TRBV21-1 is classified as a pseudogene. The CDR3 runs 14 residues. CDR3 DNA: TGTGCCAGCAGCACCGACAGGGATTACTATGGCTACACCTTC. It specifies CASSTDRDYYGYTF.

At least ten counts were recorded for this clonotype. The rearrangement links TRBV9 to TRBJ2-3, with TRBD2 identical over 13 bases. The V and J ends lost 2 bases and 3 bases, in that order; junction bases with no gene match: 3. CDR1 is SGDLS and CDR2 is YYNGEE in the germline V gene. The CDR3 runs to 16 residues. The DNA of the CDR3 is TGTGCCAGCAGCGTCCGACTAGCGGGGGGTACAGATACGCAGTATTTT. It specifies CASSVRLAGGTDTQYF.

The table lists this clonotype with many counts. The chain joins TRBV4-3 to TRBJ2-3, with 11 bases lining up with TRBD1. This CDR3 spans 17 amino acids. CDR1 LGHNA and CDR2 YSLEER come from the germline V gene. The V gene end was trimmed by 1 base and the J gene end by 6 bases; junction bases not matched to a gene: 9. Here the CDR3 reads CASSQAPGQGVEDTQYF. In nucleotides, the CDR3 is TGCGCCAGCAGCCAAGCCCCGGGACAGGGGGTGGAGGATACGCAGTATTTT.

Ten or more counts support this clonotype. V is TRBV24-1 and J is TRBJ2-5, with 7 positions matching TRBD2. This CDR3 spans 16 amino acids. After removal of 1 base from V and 0 bases from J, the junction contained 4 bases not matched to a gene. Germline CDR1 KGHDR, CDR2 SFDVKD. CDR3 in amino acids: CATSDLVAGNQETQYF. The CDR3 bases are TGTGCCACCAGTGATTTAGTAGCGGGCAACCAAGAGACCCAGTACTTC.

This clonotype was seen a handful of times. The V and J genes are TRBV4-3 and TRBJ1-1, with a weak D call TRBD1 (5 bases). This CDR3 spans 16 amino acids. The germline CDR1 and CDR2 sequences are LGHNA and YSLEER. Between the trimmed V and J ends, which lost 0 bases and 0 bases, there was a span of 11 bases. CDR3 sequence (DNA): TGCGCCAGCAGCCAAGACAGGGCCTCGATGAACACTGAAGCTTTCTTT. As protein: CASSQDRASMNTEAFF.

This clonotype was counted ten times or more. The rearrangement links TRBV12-5 to TRBJ2-2, with 8 positions matching TRBD1. The J segment lost 9 bases and the V segment lost 0 bases, leaving 6 bases of the junction unmatched. The CDR3 runs 15 residues. CDR1 LGHNT and CDR2 FRNRAP come from the germline V gene. The CDR3 region has the DNA TGTGCTAGTGGTTTGGTTGACAGGGGCCACCGGGAGCTGTTTTTT. Encoded protein: CASGLVDRGHRELFF.

A note on this clonotype: A single base separates this from a much larger clone, so it may be a read error. The rearrangement joins TRBV7-2 to TRBJ2-4, with TRBD1 matching over 8 bases. CDR1 is SGHTA, CDR2 FQGNSA, per germline. The CDR3 has 16 residues. This chain's CDR3 is CASILRTGTTKNIQYF. The CDR3, as DNA: TGTGCCAGCATCTTAAGGACAGGGACCACCAAAAACATTCAGTACTTC.

This clonotype was picked up a small number of times. This chain connects TRBV30 to TRBJ1-6; maybe TRBD1 (6 bases). In germline, CDR1 is GTSNPN, CDR2 SVGIG (reference sequence). CDR3 size: 13 residues. Trimming pared 8 bases from V and 6 bases from J, leaving 14 bases between. The CDR3 coding sequence is TGTGCCGCCTGGGGGGCCCCTAATTCACCCCTCCACTTT. Amino acid sequence: CAAWGAPNSPLHF.